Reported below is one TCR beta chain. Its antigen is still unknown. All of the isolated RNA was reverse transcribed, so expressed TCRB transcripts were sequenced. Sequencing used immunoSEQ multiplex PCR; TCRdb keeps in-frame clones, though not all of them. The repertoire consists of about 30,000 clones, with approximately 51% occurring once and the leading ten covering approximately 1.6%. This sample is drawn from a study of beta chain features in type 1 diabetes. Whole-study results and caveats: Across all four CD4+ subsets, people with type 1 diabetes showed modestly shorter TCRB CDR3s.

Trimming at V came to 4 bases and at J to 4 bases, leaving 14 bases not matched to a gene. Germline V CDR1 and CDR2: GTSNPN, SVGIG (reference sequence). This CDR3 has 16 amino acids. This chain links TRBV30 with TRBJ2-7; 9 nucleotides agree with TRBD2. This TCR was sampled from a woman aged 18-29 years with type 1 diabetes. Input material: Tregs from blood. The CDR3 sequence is CAWTPPRGSGSYEQYF. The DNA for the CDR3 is TGTGCCTGGACTCCGCCAAGGGGTAGCGGGAGTTACGAGCAGTACTTC.